This TCR beta chain was observed in a study of EBV T-cell therapy then PD-1 blockade in nasopharyngeal carcinoma. Treatment indicated: AdE1-LMPpoly-expanded autologous EBV-specific T-cell therapy followed by anti-PD-1 nivolumab. Profiling relied on immunoSEQ multiplex PCR, and the TCRdb table lists in-frame clones only, not all of them. Of 20,000 to 25,000 clones listed, roughly four fifths are singletons. Trimming shortened V by 6 bases and J by 0 bases, and 15 bases separated the two germline ends. This CDR3 region has 17 residues. Germline CDR1 is MDHEN and CDR2 is SYDVKM. As to this clone: The antigen is undetermined.

V usage is TRBV28 and J usage is TRBJ1-6; TRBD1 might be the D (5 bases). This TCR was sampled from a man aged 40-55 years with nasopharyngeal carcinoma. The sequences come from CD8+ T cells from blood, collected at day -245 from a patient whose treatment included autologous EBV-specific T cells and nivolumab. The DNA for the CDR3 is TGTGCCAGCAGCCCAGGGTCTTTGAGCTCCTATAATTCACCCCTCCACTTT. Its protein product is CASSPGSLSSYNSPLHF.